This TCR beta chain is from a study of T cell responses to AZD1222 COVID-19 vaccine. Notes on the study in general: The study found Spike-specific TCR breadth and depth rose after two AZD1222 doses. Donors were mostly white British, more females; clonal diversity possibly underestimated. At 160-218 and 743-854, vaccine-associated CD4 TCRs were dominant, and they spanned spike.

A word on this clone: Antigen specificity is unknown.

The CDR3 runs 14 residues. V was shortened by 4 bases and J by 7 bases, with 11 bases between the two germline ends. The germline CDR1 and CDR2 sequences are SNHLY and FYNNEI. Assay: immunoSEQ multiplex PCR; the TCRdb copy retains only in-frame clones and omits some. The repertoire holds tens of thousands of clones, 70% to 90% seen once, with around 10% in the top ten. V and J are TRBV2 and TRBJ1-6; D gene ambiguous. The sample was peripheral blood, taken 28 days after the second AZD1222 dose. The receptor was isolated from an adult who received the AZD1222 COVID-19 vaccine. The CDR3 here is CASSVFPGNSPLHF. In DNA form, the CDR3 reads TGTGCCAGCAGTGTGTTCCCTGGGAATTCACCCCTCCACTTT.